The 27 T cell receptor beta chains below come from one sample, sequenced in a study of blood T cell repertoires in COVID-19. The assay was immunoSEQ multiplex PCR, and TCRdb's table has in-frame clones only and misses some. The profile shows some 350,000 clones, 80% to 90% of them singletons. The sample comprised PBMCs or T cells enriched from blood (not recorded which). These receptors were obtained from a man aged 18 to 29 who had recovered from COVID-19.

The chain recombines TRBV19 with TRBJ2-1, with 9 bases identical to TRBD2. J lost 3 bases, V lost 3 bases, and 9 bases had no gene match. The CDR3 covers 17 residues. CDR1 and CDR2 from the germline V gene are LNHDA and SQIVND (reference sequence). In nucleotides, the CDR3 is TGTGCCAGTAGTATTGGGAGCGGGGGGACCTACTACAATGAGCAGTTCTTC. Translation: CASSIGSGGTYYNEQFF.

This clone has only one observation. The chain employs TRBV6-1 and TRBJ2-7, with 7 bases matching TRBD2. Germline CDR1 reads MNHNS; CDR2 reads SASEGT. The CDR3 extends over 18 amino acids. Losses at the gene ends were 1 base for V and 0 bases for J; bases not matched to a gene: 12. The CDR3 nucleotides are TGTGCCAGCAGTGAAGGGTTGGGCGGGGGAGACATCTCCTACGAGCAGTACTTC. Protein product: CASSEGLGGGDISYEQYF.

A remark on this clone: At one of its ends the junction is not consistent with the germline gene, which may arise from a read error. The chain employs TRBV7-8 and TRBJ2-2, with D perhaps TRBD1 (6 bases). Germline V gene lookup returns CDR1 SGHVS and CDR2 FQNEAQ. The CDR3 totals 12 residues. The CDR3 coding sequence is TGTGCCAGCAGCGAAGTAGTGGGGGCGCTGTTTTTT. Translating it yields CASSEVVGALFF.

V and J are TRBV10-3 and TRBJ1-1, with 9 nucleotides matching TRBD1. V lost 5 bases, J lost 11 bases, and 6 bases stayed unmatched. Germline V gives CDR1 ENHRY, CDR2 SYGVKD. The CDR3 is 12 amino acids. In DNA, the CDR3 is TGTGCCATCAGTACCGGACAGGGGAGGGCTTTCTTT. Residues: CAISTGQGRAFF.

The J gene is TRBJ1-4, the V gene TRBV4-1; TRBD1 matches 7 bases. Germline V gene data show CDR1 as MGHRA and CDR2 as YSYEKL. V lost 3 bases to trimming and J lost 8 bases; unmatched junction nucleotides: 12. CDR3 length: 16 residues. The CDR3 DNA is TGCGCCAGCAGCCACCCCAGGGACAGCAGGGGGGAAAAACTGTTTTTT. Protein product: CASSHPRDSRGEKLFF.

The V gene is TRBV18, the J gene TRBJ2-7; 7 bases align to TRBD1. Germline V gene sequence: CDR1 KGHSH, CDR2 LQKENI. CDR3 size: 14 residues. V lost 2 bases, J lost 3 bases, and 4 bases stayed unmatched. The DNA for the CDR3 is TGTGCCAGCTCACCAAACAGGGACAGCTACGAGCAGTACTTC. Amino acids: CASSPNRDSYEQYF.

The chain employs TRBV10-3 and TRBJ1-4; D remains unclear. The CDR3 spans 13 residues. V lost 11 bases and J lost 6, with 16 bases in between. Germline V gene lookup returns CDR1 ENHRY and CDR2 SYGVKD. Written as DNA, the CDR3 is TGTGCCTCCCGGAGGGAAGCTGATGAAAAACTGTTTTTT. Encoded protein: CASRREADEKLFF.

CDR3 amino acids: CASREPGQGFPGANVLTF. CDR3 coding DNA: TGTGCCAGCAGGGAACCGGGACAGGGGTTCCCTGGGGCCAACGTCCTGACTTTC. The J gene is TRBJ2-6, the V gene TRBV28; 10 nucleotides match TRBD1. The CDR3 is made up of 18 amino acids. Trimming took 6 bases from V and 2 from J; bases not matched to a gene: 10. The germline V gene encodes CDR1 MDHEN and CDR2 SYDVKM.

The chain carries TRBV29-1 and TRBJ2-3, with D uncertain. CDR1 is SQVTM and CDR2 is ANQGSEA in the germline V gene. V lost 7 bases and J lost 0, with 8 bases in between. This CDR3 contains 12 residues. The CDR3: CSALESTDTQYF. CDR3 nucleotides: TGCAGCGCCTTGGAGAGCACAGATACGCAGTATTTT.

The chain employs TRBV28 and TRBJ1-2, with D perhaps TRBD1 (5 bases). Germline V gene sequence: CDR1 MDHEN, CDR2 SYDVKM. This CDR3 region has 15 residues. Trimming shortened V by 3 bases and J by 1 base, and 12 bases separated the two germline ends. CDR3 protein: CASSFASGLNYGYTF. CDR3 bases: TGTGCCAGCAGTTTTGCGTCAGGGCTTAACTATGGCTACACCTTC.

The rearrangement joins TRBV7-3 to TRBJ1-1, with 7 positions matching TRBD1. The length of the CDR3 is 14 residues. Unmatched junction bases numbered 4, after V lost 5 bases and J lost 1 base. In germline, CDR1 is SGHTA, CDR2 FQGTGA. The CDR3 DNA sequence: TGTGCCAGCAGCCTGGGACAGCAGAACACTGAAGCTTTCTTT. This codes for CASSLGQQNTEAFF.

The chain's CDR3 is CASSLSSGTTDTQYF. The DNA of the CDR3 is TGTGCCAGCAGCTTGTCTAGCGGGACCACAGATACGCAGTATTTT. The chain is built from TRBV11-3 and TRBJ2-3; 9 bases agree with TRBD2. The J segment lost 2 bases and the V segment lost 3 bases, leaving 3 bases of the junction unmatched. CDR1 is SGHNT and CDR2 is YENEEA in the germline V gene. The CDR3 has 15 residues.

This clone was counted a single time. The rearrangement links TRBV19 to TRBJ2-1, with a possible D match to TRBD1 (6 bases). The germline V gene encodes CDR1 LNHDA and CDR2 SQIVND (reference sequence). V lost 4 bases and J lost 9, with 25 bases in between. The CDR3 is made up of 17 amino acids. CDR3 in DNA: TGTGCCAGTAGTAACCACAGGGTCCCGGGGCTACATGGTGAGCAGTTCTTC. This gives the protein CASSNHRVPGLHGEQFF.

The chain's CDR3 is CASSTARTGARGYTEAFF. The CDR3, as DNA: TGTGCCAGCAGCACCGCCAGGACAGGGGCGCGGGGATACACTGAAGCTTTCTTT. This rearrangement joins TRBV7-9 to TRBJ1-1; 9 bases fit TRBD1. The CDR3 is made up of 18 amino acids. The V and J ends lost 5 bases and 3 bases, in that order; junction bases with no gene match: 16. Germline V gives CDR1 SEHNR, CDR2 FQNEAQ (reference sequence).

This clone has only a few counts. This chain links TRBV7-9 with TRBJ2-7, with 7 bases that match TRBD1. Losses at the gene ends were 4 bases for V and 3 bases for J; bases not matched to a gene: 6. There are 14 residues in the CDR3. Germline CDR1 reads SEHNR; CDR2 reads FQNEAQ (reference sequence). For the CDR3, the DNA is TGTGCCAGCAGCTCAGGGACAGTCGTCTACGAGCAGTACTTC. Amino acids: CASSSGTVVYEQYF.

This chain uses TRBV27 with TRBJ2-7, with D hard to call. Germline CDR1 and CDR2: MNHEY and SMNVEV (reference sequence). The CDR3 loop spans 13 amino acids. Trimming left V 6 bases short and J 2 bases short, with 11 bases between. CDR3 protein: CASSRTATYEQYF. Here the CDR3 DNA reads TGTGCCAGCAGCAGAACAGCCACCTACGAGCAGTACTTC.

The rearrangement joins TRBV10-1 to TRBJ1-1; D is uncertain. The germline V gene has CDR1 WNHNN and CDR2 SYGVQD (reference sequence). The CDR3 is made up of 12 amino acids. Deletions cut 4 bases from V and 5 bases from J, with 8 bases between. CDR3 DNA: TGCGCCAGCAGTGCCCTCGGGACTGAAGCTTTCTTT. It codes for CASSALGTEAFF.

The chain employs TRBV19 and TRBJ2-6, with 7 bases that match TRBD1. The CDR3 sequence is 16 residues long. After removal of 4 bases from V and 1 base from J, the junction contained 4 bases not matched to a gene. The V gene's germline CDR1 is LNHDA and CDR2 SQIVND (reference sequence). CDR3 bases: TGTGCCAGTAGTAACAGGGGAATTTCTGGGGCCAACGTCCTGACTTTC. Protein: CASSNRGISGANVLTF.

The rearrangement joins TRBV15 to TRBJ1-1; TRBD1 aligns across 7 bases. V dropped 5 bases and J dropped 2; count of bases not matched to a gene: 11. The CDR3 runs 16 residues. The germline CDR1 and CDR2 sequences are LNHNV and YYDKDF (reference sequence). The CDR3: CATSPKRGPANTEAFF. The CDR3 DNA sequence: TGTGCCACCAGCCCTAAAAGGGGGCCAGCAAACACTGAAGCTTTCTTT.

The chain recombines TRBV15 with TRBJ2-3; 10 bases align to TRBD1. Germline loops: CDR1 LNHNV, CDR2 YYDKDF (reference sequence). The V segment lost 5 bases and the J segment 6 bases; nucleotides outside the gene matches: 8. The CDR3 length is 15 residues. CDR3 in amino acids: CATSSRQGAPDTQYF. The CDR3 coding sequence is TGTGCCACCAGCTCCCGACAGGGGGCGCCGGATACGCAGTATTTT.

V and J are TRBV10-3 and TRBJ2-6; no firm D call. The CDR3 loop spans 15 amino acids. Germline loops: CDR1 ENHRY, CDR2 SYGVKD. V lost 5 bases and J lost 2, with 10 bases in between. CDR3 in amino acids: CAISPTEPGANVLTF. The CDR3 nucleotides read TGTGCCATCAGTCCTACAGAGCCTGGGGCCAACGTCCTGACTTTC.

The chain recombines TRBV19 with TRBJ2-4; TRBD1 might be the D (5 bases). Germline lookup yields CDR1 LNHDA and CDR2 SQIVND (reference sequence). Trimming left V 4 bases short and J 6 bases short, with 16 bases between. CDR3 length: 15 residues. CDR3 DNA sequence: TGTGCCAGTAGTACCCCCCAGGGTTACGGAAACATTCAGTACTTC. This sequence encodes CASSTPQGYGNIQYF.

The chain couples TRBV5-4 to TRBJ1-2, with 7 bases identical to TRBD1. The CDR3 runs 13 residues. Trimming cost V 4 bases and J 2 bases; bases outside gene matches: 2. Per germline, CDR1 SGHNT and CDR2 YYREEE (reference sequence). CDR3 DNA: TGTGCCAGCAGCACGACAGGGAACTATGGCTACACCTTC. Translating gives CASSTTGNYGYTF.

The gene calls are TRBV11-2 and TRBJ2-1; 7 positions match TRBD1. Germline V gives CDR1 SGHAT, CDR2 FQNNGV. This CDR3 has 13 amino acids. Trimming cost V 5 bases and J 6 bases; bases outside gene matches: 4. CDR3 region: CASSQDRSNEQFF. Written as DNA, the CDR3 is TGTGCCAGCAGCCAGGACAGGAGCAATGAGCAGTTCTTC.

This clone was seen only once. The chain has TRBV6-5 and TRBJ1-1; D is undetermined. CDR1 is MNHEY and CDR2 is SVGAGI in the germline V gene. There are 15 residues in the CDR3. Trimming took 6 bases from V and 4 from J, leaving 18 bases between them. The CDR3 DNA is TGTGCCAGCAGCCCCCCCCGGGGAAGGGTCACTGAAGCTTTCTTT. It encodes CASSPPRGRVTEAFF.

The rearrangement joins TRBV4-1 to TRBJ1-4; perhaps TRBD1 as D (6 bases). Trimming stripped 5 bases from V and 6 bases from J, with 13 bases between. CDR3 length: 14 amino acids. Germline CDR1 MGHRA, CDR2 YSYEKL. The CDR3 spells CASSEGVGDEKLFF. CDR3 sequence (DNA): TGCGCCAGCAGCGAGGGGGTAGGGGATGAAAAACTGTTTTTT.

This clone was found once. This rearrangement joins TRBV29-1 to TRBJ2-2; D perhaps matches TRBD1 (5 bases). CDR3 length: 13 amino acids. Trimming cost V 4 bases and J 6 bases, with 12 bases left between them. CDR1 is SQVTM, CDR2 ANQGSEA, per germline. The CDR3 DNA reads TGCAGCGTTGCGCCCAGGGTCCCCGGGGAGCTGTTTTTT. This encodes CSVAPRVPGELFF.